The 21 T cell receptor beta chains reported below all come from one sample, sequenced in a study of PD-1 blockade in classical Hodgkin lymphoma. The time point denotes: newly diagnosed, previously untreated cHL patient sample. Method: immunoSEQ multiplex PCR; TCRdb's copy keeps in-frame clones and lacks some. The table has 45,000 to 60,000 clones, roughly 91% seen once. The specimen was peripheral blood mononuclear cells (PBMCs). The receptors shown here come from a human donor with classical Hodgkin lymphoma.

The CDR3 region is CAWSVGWGPNEQFF. The DNA for the CDR3 is TGTGCCTGGAGTGTAGGTTGGGGGCCCAATGAGCAGTTCTTC. The chain has TRBV30 and TRBJ2-1; a possible D gene is TRBD1 (6 bases). The V end lost 0 bases, the J end lost 6 bases, and 12 bases lay between the germline ends. CDR1 and CDR2 from the germline V gene are GTSNPN and SVGIG (reference sequence). The CDR3 spans 14 residues. Drawing the rest from reference TRBV30 and TRBJ2-1, the complete variable domain is SQTIHQWPATLVQPVGSPLSLECTVEGTSNPNLYWYRQAAGRGLQLLFYSVGIGQISSEVPQNLSASRPQDRQFILSSKKLLLSDSGFYLCAWSVGWGPNEQFFGPGTRLTVL.

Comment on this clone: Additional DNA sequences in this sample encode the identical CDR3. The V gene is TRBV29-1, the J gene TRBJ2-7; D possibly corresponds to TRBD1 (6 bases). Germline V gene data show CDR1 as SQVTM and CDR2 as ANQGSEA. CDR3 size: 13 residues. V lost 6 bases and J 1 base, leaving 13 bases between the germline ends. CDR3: CSVRTESSYEQYF. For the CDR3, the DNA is TGCAGCGTACGGACAGAGAGTTCCTACGAGCAGTACTTC.

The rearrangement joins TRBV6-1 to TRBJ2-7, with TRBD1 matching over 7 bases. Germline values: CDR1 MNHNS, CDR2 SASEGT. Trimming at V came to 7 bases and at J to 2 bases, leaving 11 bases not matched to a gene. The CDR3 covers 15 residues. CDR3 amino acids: CASNSGQARPYEQYV. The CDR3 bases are TGTGCCAGCAACTCCGGACAGGCGAGACCCTACGAGCAGTACGTC.

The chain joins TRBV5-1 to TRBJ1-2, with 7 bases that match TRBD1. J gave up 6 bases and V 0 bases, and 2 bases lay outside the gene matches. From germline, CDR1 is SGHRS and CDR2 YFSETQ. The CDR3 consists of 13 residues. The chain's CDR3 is CASSLEGQDGYTF. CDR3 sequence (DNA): TGCGCCAGCAGCTTGGAAGGACAGGATGGCTACACCTTC.

CDR3: CASSPRAPDTEAFF. The CDR3 DNA follows: TGTGCCAGCAGCCCGAGGGCCCCGGACACTGAAGCTTTCTTT. The chain combines TRBV9 with TRBJ1-1; D gene uncertain. Trimming removed 4 bases from V and 3 bases from J, with 13 bases in between. The germline V gene encodes CDR1 SGDLS and CDR2 YYNGEE. The CDR3 covers 14 residues.

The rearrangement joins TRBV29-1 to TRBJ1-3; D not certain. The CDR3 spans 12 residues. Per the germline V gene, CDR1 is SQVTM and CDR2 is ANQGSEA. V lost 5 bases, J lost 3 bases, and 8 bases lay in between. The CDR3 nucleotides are TGCAGCGTTAGCCTGGATGGAAACACCATATATTTT. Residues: CSVSLDGNTIYF.

In nucleotides, the CDR3 is TGTGCCAGCTCACCCACAGGGGGCGGTGGGACTGAAGCTTTCTTT. Protein: CASSPTGGGGTEAFF. This rearrangement joins TRBV18 to TRBJ1-1, with 9 bases matching TRBD1. J lost 5 bases, V lost 3 bases, and 7 bases had no gene match. This CDR3 region has 15 residues. The germline gives CDR1 KGHSH, CDR2 LQKENI.

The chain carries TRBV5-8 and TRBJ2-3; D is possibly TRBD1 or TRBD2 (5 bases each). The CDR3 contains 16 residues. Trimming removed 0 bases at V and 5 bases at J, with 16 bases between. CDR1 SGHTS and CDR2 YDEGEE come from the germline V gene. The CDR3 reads CASSLARGTLGDTQYF. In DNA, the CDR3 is TGTGCCAGCAGCTTGGCTCGGGGCACACTGGGAGATACGCAGTATTTT.

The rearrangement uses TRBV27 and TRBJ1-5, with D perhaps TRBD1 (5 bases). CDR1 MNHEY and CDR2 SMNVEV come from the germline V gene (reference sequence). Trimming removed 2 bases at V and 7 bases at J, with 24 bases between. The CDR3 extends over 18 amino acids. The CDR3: CASSLGKPSGARGQPQHF. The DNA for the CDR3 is TGTGCCAGCAGTTTAGGGAAGCCTAGCGGGGCTAGGGGACAGCCCCAGCATTTT.

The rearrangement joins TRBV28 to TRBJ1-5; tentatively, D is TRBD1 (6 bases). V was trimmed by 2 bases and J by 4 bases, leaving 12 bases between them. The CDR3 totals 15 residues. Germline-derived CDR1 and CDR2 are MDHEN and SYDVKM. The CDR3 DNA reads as TGTGCCAGCAGTTTAGAAGGGGGACGGAATCAGCCCCAGCATTTT. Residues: CASSLEGGRNQPQHF.

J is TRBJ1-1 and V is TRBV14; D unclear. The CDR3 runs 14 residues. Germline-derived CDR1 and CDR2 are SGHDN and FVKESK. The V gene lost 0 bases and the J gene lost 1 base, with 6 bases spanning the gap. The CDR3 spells CASSQETANTEAFF. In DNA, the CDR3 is TGTGCCAGCAGCCAAGAAACAGCGAACACTGAAGCTTTCTTT.

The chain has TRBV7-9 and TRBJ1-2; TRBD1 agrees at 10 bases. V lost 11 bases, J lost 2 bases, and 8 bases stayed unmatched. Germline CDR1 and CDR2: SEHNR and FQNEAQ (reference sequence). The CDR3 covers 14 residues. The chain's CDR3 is CAGDRGRTNYGYTF. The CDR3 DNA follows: TGTGCCGGGGACAGGGGTCGAACAAACTATGGCTACACCTTC. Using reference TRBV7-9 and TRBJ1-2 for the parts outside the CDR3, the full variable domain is DTGVSQNPRHKITKRGQNVTFRCDPISEHNRLYWYRQTLGQGPEFLTYFQNEAQLEKSRLLSDRFSAERPKGSFSTLEIQRTEQGDSAMYLCAGDRGRTNYGYTFGSGTRLTVV.

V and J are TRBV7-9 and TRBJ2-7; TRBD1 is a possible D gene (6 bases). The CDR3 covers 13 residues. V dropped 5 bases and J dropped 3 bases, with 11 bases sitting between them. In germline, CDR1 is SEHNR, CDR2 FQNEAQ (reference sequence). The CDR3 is CASSQMTGYEQYF. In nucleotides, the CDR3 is TGTGCCAGCAGCCAGATGACAGGCTACGAGCAGTACTTC.

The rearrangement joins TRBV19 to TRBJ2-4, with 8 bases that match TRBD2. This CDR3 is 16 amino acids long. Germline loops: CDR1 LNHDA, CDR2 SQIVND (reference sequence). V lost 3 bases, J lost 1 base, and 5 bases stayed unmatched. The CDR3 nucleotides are TGTGCCAGTAGTATTTTGACGGGAGGGGCCAAAAACATTCAGTACTTC. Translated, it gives CASSILTGGAKNIQYF.

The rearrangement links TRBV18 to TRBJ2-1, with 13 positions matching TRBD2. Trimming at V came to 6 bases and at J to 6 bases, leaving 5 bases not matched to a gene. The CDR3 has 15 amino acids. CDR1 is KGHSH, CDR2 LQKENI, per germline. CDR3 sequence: CASSSGLAGLNEQFF. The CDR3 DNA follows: TGTGCCAGCTCGTCGGGACTAGCGGGACTCAATGAGCAGTTCTTC.

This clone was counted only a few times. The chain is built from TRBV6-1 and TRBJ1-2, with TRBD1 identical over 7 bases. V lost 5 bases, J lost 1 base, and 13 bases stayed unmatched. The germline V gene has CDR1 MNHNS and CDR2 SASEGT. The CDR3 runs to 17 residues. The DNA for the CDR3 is TGTGCCAGCAGTCAAGGGACAGCCATGGGACTTAACTATGGCTACACCTTC. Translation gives CASSQGTAMGLNYGYTF.

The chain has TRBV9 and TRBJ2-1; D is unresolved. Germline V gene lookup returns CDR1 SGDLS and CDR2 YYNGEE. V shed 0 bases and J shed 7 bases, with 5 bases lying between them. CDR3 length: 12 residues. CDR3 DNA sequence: TGTGCCAGCAGCGTAGGGCAGAATGAGCAGTTCTTC. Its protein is CASSVGQNEQFF.

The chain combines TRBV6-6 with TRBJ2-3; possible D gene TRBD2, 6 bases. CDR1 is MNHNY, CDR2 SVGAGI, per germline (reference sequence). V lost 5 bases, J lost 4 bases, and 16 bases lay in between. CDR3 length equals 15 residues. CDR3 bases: TGTGCCAGCAGTAGGAGGGCCCCCGGAGCAGATACGCAGTATTTT. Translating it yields CASSRRAPGADTQYF.

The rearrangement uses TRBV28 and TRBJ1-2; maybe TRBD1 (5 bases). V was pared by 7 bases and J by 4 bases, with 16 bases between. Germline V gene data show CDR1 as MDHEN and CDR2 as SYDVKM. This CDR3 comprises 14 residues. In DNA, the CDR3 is TGTGCCAGCATGACCGGGGGGACGGGCTATGGCTACACCTTC. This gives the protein CASMTGGTGYGYTF.

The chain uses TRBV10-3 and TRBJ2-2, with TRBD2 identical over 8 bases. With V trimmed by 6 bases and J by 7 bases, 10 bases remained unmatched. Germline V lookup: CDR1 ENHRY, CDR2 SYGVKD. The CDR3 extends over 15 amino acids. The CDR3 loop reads CAIRAGGGRGGELFF. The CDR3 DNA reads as TGTGCCATCAGGGCAGGCGGGGGGCGCGGCGGGGAGCTGTTTTTT.

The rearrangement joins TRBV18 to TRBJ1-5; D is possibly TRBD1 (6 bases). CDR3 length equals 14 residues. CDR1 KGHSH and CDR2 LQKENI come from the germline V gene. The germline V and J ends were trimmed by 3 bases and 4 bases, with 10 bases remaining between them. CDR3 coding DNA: TGTGCCAGCTCACCGGAAGGGGGGAATCAGCCCCAGCATTTT. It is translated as CASSPEGGNQPQHF.